These 19 T cell receptor beta chains were sequenced from one sample in a study of identical twins (dated by TCRdb to 2016 to 2018). The library was built by means of 5' RACE. Instrument on record: Illumina HiSeq 2000. The public reads were quality trimmed at Q25 with fastp and then assembled into clones with MiXCR by TCRdb, keeping productive beta chains. Here each entry gathers all rows of one CDR3 protein and keeps the most common genes and DNA. Here the sample has approximately 890,000 distinct CDR3 sequences; approximately 13% occur a single time. Around 1.5% of the sample is taken by the ten largest. The data were also submitted as part of a second study, on yellow fever vaccine responses in identical twins.

Sequencing was carried out using PBMCs. These receptors originate from a woman between 18 and 30 years old in good health.

This clonotype was observed at least ten times. The chain links TRBV6-2 or TRBV6-3 to TRBJ2-7; D remains unclear. CDR3 length: 11 amino acids. Trimming removed 7 bases at V and 5 bases at J, with 9 bases between. From germline, CDR1 is MNHEY and CDR2 SVGEGT. CDR3 residues: CASKFRDEQYF. The CDR3, as DNA: TGTGCCAGCAAATTCCGCGACGAGCAGTACTTC.

The chain is built from TRBV3-1 and TRBJ2-1; D is undetermined. This CDR3 region has 14 residues. V was shortened by 1 base and J by 5 bases, with 9 bases between the two germline ends. The germline gives CDR1 LGHDT, CDR2 YNNKEL (reference sequence). For the CDR3, the DNA is TGTGCCAGCAGCCAAGGTACCAGCCACAATGAGCAGTTCTTC. It encodes CASSQGTSHNEQFF.

The chain links TRBV4-1 to TRBJ2-1; TRBD2 matches 8 bases. Germline-derived CDR1 and CDR2 are MGHRA and YSYEKL. V lost 1 base and J lost 4; bases outside the gene matches: 3. The CDR3 covers 15 residues. The CDR3 sequence is CASSQGSGDYNEQFF. For the CDR3, the DNA is TGCGCCAGCAGCCAAGGTAGCGGGGATTACAATGAGCAGTTCTTC.

V is TRBV4-2 and J is TRBJ2-3, with 7 bases that match TRBD2. Trimming took 3 bases from V and 2 from J; bases not matched to a gene: 8. Germline V CDR1 and CDR2: LGHNA, YNFKEQ. The CDR3 has 16 amino acids. This CDR3 reads CASSHPAGSFTDTQYF. The CDR3 DNA follows: TGTGCCAGCAGCCACCCAGCGGGGTCTTTCACAGATACGCAGTATTTT.

The V call is TRBV6-1, the J call TRBJ2-3, with D hard to call. V lost 5 bases and J lost 1, with 16 bases in between. Germline loops: CDR1 MNHNS, CDR2 SASEGT. This CDR3 spans 16 amino acids. The CDR3 is CASSPRIRWGTDTQYF. CDR3 DNA: TGTGCCAGCAGTCCCCGGATCAGATGGGGCACAGATACGCAGTATTTT.

Only a few counts were recorded for this clonotype. The V and J genes are TRBV15 and TRBJ2-1; the D gene is possibly TRBD2 (6 bases). The CDR3 totals 18 residues. In germline, CDR1 is LNHNV, CDR2 YYDKDF (reference sequence). The V and J ends lost 0 bases and 1 base respectively, with 16 bases between them. The CDR3 DNA reads as TGTGCCACCAGCAGAGAGGCCCCTAGCGTTGTATCCTACAATGAGCAGTTCTTC. It specifies CATSREAPSVVSYNEQFF.

This clonotype was picked up a small number of times. The chain carries TRBV24-1 and TRBJ2-1; D assignment may be TRBD1 or TRBD2 (5 bases each). This CDR3 comprises 15 residues. The V and J ends lost 9 bases and 3 bases respectively, with 17 bases between them. Germline CDR1 and CDR2: KGHDR and SFDVKD. The CDR3 reads CATSQEGTGYNEQFF. Here the CDR3 DNA reads TGTGCCACCTCCCAGGAAGGGACGGGCTACAATGAGCAGTTCTTC.

This clonotype was seen only a few times. The V call is TRBV5-1, the J call TRBJ2-2, with 9 positions matching TRBD2. The V gene's germline CDR1 is SGHRS and CDR2 YFSETQ. The V segment lost 3 bases and the J segment 6 bases; nucleotides outside the gene matches: 15. This CDR3 spans 18 amino acids. The CDR3 sequence: CASSSASLAGPTSGELFF. CDR3 DNA: TGCGCCAGCAGCTCTGCAAGTCTAGCGGGGCCAACATCCGGGGAGCTGTTTTTT.

This clonotype was detected many times. The chain couples TRBV12-3 or TRBV12-4 to TRBJ1-3; D might be TRBD1 (5 bases). The CDR3 is made up of 16 amino acids. V dropped 2 bases and J dropped 2 bases, with 13 bases sitting between them. This CDR3 reads CASSLTAGRTGNTIYF. For the CDR3, the DNA is TGTGCCAGCAGTTTAACGGCAGGGCGGACTGGAAACACCATATATTTT.

This clonotype was detected many times. J is TRBJ2-4 and V is TRBV5-1; 7 positions agree with TRBD1. The CDR3 is 15 amino acids. V lost 0 bases and J lost 8; bases outside the gene matches: 8. Germline V gene data show CDR1 as SGHRS and CDR2 as YFSETQ. CDR3 sequence (DNA): TGCGCCAGCAGCTTGGCCTTGACAGGGCAGGACATTCAGTACTTC. This translates into CASSLALTGQDIQYF.

The sample holds a few counts of this clonotype. The rearrangement links TRBV18 to TRBJ2-7, with D unclear. The V gene's germline CDR1 is KGHSH and CDR2 LQKENI. Trimming removed 6 bases at V and 3 bases at J, with 12 bases between. The CDR3 is 13 amino acids. This CDR3 reads CASSRELIYEQYF. The DNA for the CDR3 is TGTGCCAGCTCCCGCGAGTTAATCTACGAGCAGTACTTC.

The chain couples TRBV5-5 to TRBJ2-1, with D perhaps given as TRBD1 or TRBD2 (5 bases each). This CDR3 is built from 15 residues. Germline CDR1 reads SGHKS; CDR2 reads YYEKEE (reference sequence). Deletions cut 2 bases from V and 3 bases from J, with 12 bases between. DNA for the CDR3: TGTGCCAGCAGCTTATCGGGGCCCCTCTACAATGAGCAGTTCTTC. Translated: CASSLSGPLYNEQFF.

This clonotype was found many times. The V call is TRBV3-1, the J call TRBJ2-7; D gene ambiguous. CDR3 length: 15 amino acids. V was cut by 4 bases and J by 1 base, with 14 bases left in between. In germline, CDR1 is LGHDT, CDR2 YNNKEL (reference sequence). CDR3 amino acids: CASSPYRGASYEQYF. In DNA form, the CDR3 reads TGTGCCAGCAGCCCCTATAGAGGCGCTTCCTACGAGCAGTACTTC.

The chain carries TRBV5-1 and TRBJ2-2, with D tentatively TRBD1 or TRBD2 (5 bases each). Germline CDR1 and CDR2: SGHRS and YFSETQ. The CDR3 length is 18 residues. With 0 bases removed from V and 3 bases from J, the gap between germline ends came to 18 bases. DNA of the CDR3: TGCGCCAGCAGCTTGGCCGGGGCCTCCCGGTCGGACACCGGGGAGCTGTTTTTT. Encoded protein: CASSLAGASRSDTGELFF.

This clonotype was found a few times. The rearrangement uses TRBV12-3 or TRBV12-4 and TRBJ2-3, with 8 bases aligning to TRBD2. This CDR3 has 17 residues. The J segment lost 2 bases and the V segment lost 6 bases, leaving 13 bases of the junction unmatched. CDR3 sequence reads: CASSPPGVAGITDTQYF. The CDR3 DNA is TGTGCCAGCAGCCCACCGGGGGTAGCGGGGATCACAGATACGCAGTATTTT.

The chain is built from TRBV28 and TRBJ2-5; TRBD1 matches at 8 bases. There are 15 residues in the CDR3. V was clipped by 10 bases and J by 2 bases; unmatched bases: 12. Germline CDR1 MDHEN, CDR2 SYDVKM. The CDR3 bases are TGTGCCACTACCGGACAGGGTGCGGGTCAAGAGACCCAGTACTTC. It encodes CATTGQGAGQETQYF.

This clonotype was found a few times. The chain joins TRBV10-3 to TRBJ2-1; D may correspond to TRBD1 or TRBD2 (5 bases each). V shed 2 bases and J shed 4 bases, with 9 bases lying between them. The CDR3 consists of 14 residues. Germline V gene sequence: CDR1 ENHRY, CDR2 SYGVKD. The CDR3 DNA is TGTGCCATCAGTGAGATGGGGGAGTACAATGAGCAGTTCTTC. Translated, it gives CAISEMGEYNEQFF.

The genes are TRBV21-1 and TRBJ2-1; no DNA check was done on the table's D call, TRBD1. TRBV21-1 represents a pseudogene. The CDR3 has 16 amino acids. The CDR3 sequence is CASSKWRGRSCYEQFF. Here the CDR3 DNA reads TGTGCCAGCAGCAAATGGAGGGGGCGTAGTTGTTATGAGCAGTTCTTC.

This clonotype appeared a few times. The V call is TRBV5-1, the J call TRBJ2-1; a possible D gene is TRBD2 (5 bases). V was trimmed by 4 bases and J by 5 bases, leaving 13 bases between them. The CDR3 extends over 14 amino acids. The germline V gene encodes CDR1 SGHRS and CDR2 YFSETQ. CDR3 in DNA: TGCGCCAGCAGCCGCCGGGATCTCGACAATGAGCAGTTCTTC. This sequence encodes CASSRRDLDNEQFF.